Sequencing of this TCR beta chain was carried out in a study of beta chain features in type 1 diabetes. All of the isolated RNA was reverse transcribed, so expressed TCRB transcripts were sequenced. The table came from immunoSEQ multiplex PCR; TCRdb's copy has only in-frame clones and leaves some out. Seen here are 350,000 to 450,000 clones, about 15% observed once, and the top ten hold approximately 0.035%. V lost 1 base and J 5 bases, leaving 11 bases between the germline ends. Per germline, CDR1 SGHTA and CDR2 FQGNSA. This CDR3 has 14 amino acids. This TCR was sampled from a man aged 25-45 years in good health. Sequenced input: naive CD4+ T cells from blood. The chain is built from TRBV7-2 and TRBJ1-2; D is ambiguous. CDR3 residues: CASSLDLTAYGYTF. CDR3 DNA: TGTGCCAGCAGCTTAGATCTAACAGCGTATGGCTACACCTTC.